These T cell receptor beta chains were read from a single sample in a study of blood T cell repertoires in COVID-19. Method: immunoSEQ multiplex PCR; TCRdb's copy keeps in-frame clones and lacks some. In the table there are about 360,000 clones, around 87% of which are singletons. The sequenced sample was PBMCs or T cells enriched from blood (not recorded which). Receptors were obtained from a man aged 35 to 55 in a cohort exposed to, infected with or recovered from COVID-19 (not recorded which). Each CDR3 is given with its conserved first and last residue.

CSVGLLAANTDTQYF	TRBV29-1	TRBJ2-3
CASSATGGGTQYF	TRBV11-2	TRBJ2-3
CASGNGQGLYNEQFF	TRBV12-5	TRBJ2-1
CATKVGAGDQPQHF	TRBV19	TRBJ1-5
CASSSHAGVVGELFF	TRBV3-1/TRBV3-2	TRBJ2-2
CASSLVGTGGGETQYF	TRBV11-2	TRBJ2-5
CASSLQGSGANVLTF	TRBV18	TRBJ2-6
CASSVAHTGVNEQFF	TRBV9	TRBJ2-1
CASSATSELSYNEQFF	TRBV9	TRBJ2-1
CASSAGTSVYGYTF	TRBV9	TRBJ1-2
CASSSFSLGVYEQYF	TRBV7-9	TRBJ2-7
CAWSFEGGSPLHF	TRBV30	TRBJ1-6
CASSVGTGEYEQYF	TRBV9	TRBJ2-7
CASSKSGSASGEQETQYF	TRBV21-1	TRBJ2-5
CASSSQGARGNQPQHF	TRBV19	TRBJ1-5
CASSLQGGRDTQYF	TRBV5-1	TRBJ2-3
CASSLVPGQGAGGYTF	TRBV5-6	TRBJ1-2
CASSPGLDSYNEQFF	TRBV7-3	TRBJ2-1
CASMGLAGNYEQYF	TRBV27	TRBJ2-7
CASSRQGEAFF	TRBV7-8	TRBJ1-1
CASSPFSGRGTDTQYF	TRBV14	TRBJ2-3
CASTEWTSGRAVGNNEQFF	TRBV11-2	TRBJ2-1
CASSWGQGQETQYF	TRBV5-4	TRBJ2-5
CASSLRSSGLGNEQFF	TRBV7-2	TRBJ2-1
CASSMTSGNSYEQYF	TRBV5-1	TRBJ2-7
CASSPTLGGRGNEQFF	TRBV28	TRBJ2-1
CSASGPWAPSNEKLFF	TRBV20-1	TRBJ1-4
CASSLKLVNEQFF	TRBV5-6	TRBJ2-1
CASSLTGGSYNEQFF	TRBV27	TRBJ2-1
CASSIGLGSRDPSETQYF	TRBV19	TRBJ2-5
CASSADRDEQYF	TRBV11-1	TRBJ2-7
CASSKKGGLAYGNEQFF	TRBV5-4	TRBJ2-1
CASSLAPGAGELFF	TRBV5-1	TRBJ2-2
CASSSGLAATDTQYF	TRBV7-9	TRBJ2-3
CASRLRGEQPQHF	TRBV2	TRBJ1-5
CASSIEGQGTAKSTEAFF	TRBV28	TRBJ1-1
CASSSPGGWGYTF	TRBV5-4	TRBJ1-2
CASSQTGTGGADTQYF	TRBV5-1	TRBJ2-3
CASSLQDYEQYF	TRBV28	TRBJ2-7
CASSVQGKETQYF	TRBV19	TRBJ2-5
CAWSKTRTSGNYNEQFF	TRBV30	TRBJ2-1
CASSFGQFRYEQYF	TRBV5-1	TRBJ2-7